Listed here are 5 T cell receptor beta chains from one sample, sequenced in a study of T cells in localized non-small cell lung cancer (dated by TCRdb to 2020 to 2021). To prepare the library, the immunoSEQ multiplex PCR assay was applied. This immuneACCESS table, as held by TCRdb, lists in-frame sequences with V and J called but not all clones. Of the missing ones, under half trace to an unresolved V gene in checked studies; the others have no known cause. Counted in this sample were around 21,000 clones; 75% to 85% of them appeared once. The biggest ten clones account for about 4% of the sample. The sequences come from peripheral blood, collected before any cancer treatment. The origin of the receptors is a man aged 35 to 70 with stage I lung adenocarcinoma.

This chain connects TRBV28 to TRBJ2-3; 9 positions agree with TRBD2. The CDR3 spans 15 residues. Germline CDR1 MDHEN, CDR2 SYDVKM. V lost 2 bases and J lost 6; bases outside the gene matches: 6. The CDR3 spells CASSLGASGTDTQYF. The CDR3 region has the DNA TGTGCCAGCAGTTTAGGGGCTAGCGGGACGGATACGCAGTATTTT. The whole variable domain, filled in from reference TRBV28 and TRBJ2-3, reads DVKVTQSSRYLVKRTGEKVFLECVQDMDHENMFWYRQDPGLGLRLIYFSYDVKMKEKGDIPEGYSVSREKKERFSLILESASTNQTSMYLCASSLGASGTDTQYFGPGTRLTVL.

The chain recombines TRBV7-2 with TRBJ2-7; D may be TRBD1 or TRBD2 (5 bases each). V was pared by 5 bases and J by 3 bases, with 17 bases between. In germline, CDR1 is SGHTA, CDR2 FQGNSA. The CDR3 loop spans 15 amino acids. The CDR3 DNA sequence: TGTGCCAGCAGCGCGAGTTCGGGACGGAACTACGAGCAGTACTTC. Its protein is CASSASSGRNYEQYF.

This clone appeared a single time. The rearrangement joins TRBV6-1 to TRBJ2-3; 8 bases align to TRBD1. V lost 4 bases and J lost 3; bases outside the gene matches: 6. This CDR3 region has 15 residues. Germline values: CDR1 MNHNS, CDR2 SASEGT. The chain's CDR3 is CASSGRDRITDTQYF. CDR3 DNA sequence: TGTGCCAGCAGTGGAAGGGACAGGATAACAGATACGCAGTATTTT.

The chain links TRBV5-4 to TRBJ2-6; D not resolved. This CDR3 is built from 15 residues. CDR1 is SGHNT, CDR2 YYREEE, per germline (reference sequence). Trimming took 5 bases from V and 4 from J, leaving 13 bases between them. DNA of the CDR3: TGTGCCAGCAGTCTCCCAGAACCCGGGGCCAACGTCCTGACTTTC. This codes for CASSLPEPGANVLTF.

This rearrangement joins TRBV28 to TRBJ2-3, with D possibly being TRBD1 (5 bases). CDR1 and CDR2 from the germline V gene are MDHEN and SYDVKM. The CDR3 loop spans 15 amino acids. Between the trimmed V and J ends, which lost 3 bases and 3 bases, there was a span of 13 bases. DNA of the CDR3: TGTGCCAGCAGTTTGGAACAAGGGGTTACAGATACGCAGTATTTT. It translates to CASSLEQGVTDTQYF.